Each of the 17 T cell receptor beta chains below was sequenced from the same sample in a study of T cell responses to AZD1222 COVID-19 vaccine. Some clones are missing from TCRdb's copy, which holds only in-frame ones; the method was immunoSEQ multiplex PCR. Among roughly 110,000 clones listed, roughly 87% were seen once. The sequencing used peripheral blood, collected 28 days after the second AZD1222 dose. The receptors derive from an adult who received the AZD1222 COVID-19 vaccine.

The chain joins TRBV10-1 to TRBJ1-6, with D maybe TRBD1 (6 bases). Germline assignment: CDR1 WNHNN and CDR2 SYGVQD (reference sequence). Trimming cost V 3 bases and J 4 bases, with 10 bases left between them. The CDR3 has 15 residues. The CDR3 protein is CASSEGTPYNSPLHF. In DNA, the CDR3 is TGCGCCAGCAGTGAAGGGACACCATATAATTCACCCCTCCACTTT.

This CDR3 is CASSIGDSSLGYTF. CDR3 nucleotides: TGTGCCAGCAGCATCGGAGACAGTAGTCTTGGCTACACCTTC. The genes are TRBV7-9 and TRBJ1-2; tentatively, D is TRBD1 (5 bases). Germline CDR1 is SEHNR and CDR2 is FQNEAQ (reference sequence). The V end lost 5 bases, the J end lost 7 bases, and 17 bases lay between the germline ends. The length of the CDR3 is 14 residues.

The chain is built from TRBV3-1 (or the pseudogene TRBV3-2) and TRBJ2-1; D might be TRBD1 (6 bases). From germline, CDR1 is LGHDT and CDR2 YNNKEL (reference sequence). Trimming removed 4 bases at V and 8 bases at J, with 9 bases between. The length of the CDR3 is 12 residues. CDR3 sequence: CASSLQGYEQFF. For the CDR3, the DNA is TGTGCCAGCAGCCTCCAGGGGTATGAGCAGTTCTTC.

V is TRBV3-1 (or the pseudogene TRBV3-2) and J is TRBJ1-4, with D possibly being TRBD1 (5 bases). Germline lookup yields CDR1 LGHDT and CDR2 YNNKEL (reference sequence). V was cut by 0 bases and J by 5 bases, with 10 bases left in between. The CDR3 is made up of 15 amino acids. CDR3 sequence (DNA): TGTGCCAGCAGCCAAGATACGCCAGGGAATGAAAAACTGTTTTTT. Translation gives CASSQDTPGNEKLFF.

This chain joins TRBV27 and TRBJ2-2; 9 nucleotides line up with TRBD2. Losses at the gene ends were 5 bases for V and 3 bases for J; bases not matched to a gene: 7. This CDR3 spans 16 amino acids. Germline loops: CDR1 MNHEY, CDR2 SMNVEV (reference sequence). CDR3 sequence (DNA): TGTGCCAGCAGTCCTCAAGCGGGGGGCCACACCGGGGAGCTGTTTTTT. This encodes CASSPQAGGHTGELFF.

This chain uses TRBV6-2 or TRBV6-3 with TRBJ2-1; 11 bases match TRBD2. Looked up from germline, CDR1 is MNHEY and CDR2 is SVGEGT. V shed 5 bases, J shed 4 bases, and the junction held 10 bases outside the gene matches. This CDR3 has 17 amino acids. This CDR3 reads CASSQPRLAGTYNEQFF. CDR3 nucleotide sequence: TGTGCCAGCAGTCAACCAAGACTAGCGGGGACATACAATGAGCAGTTCTTC.

The V gene is TRBV5-4, the J gene TRBJ2-2; D is possibly TRBD1 (6 bases). The CDR3 is made up of 16 amino acids. Germline V CDR1 and CDR2: SGHNT, YYREEE (reference sequence). Trimming removed 6 bases at V and 2 bases at J, with 17 bases between. The DNA of the CDR3 is TGTGCCAGCAAAGCAACAAGGGGACATAACACCGGGGAGCTGTTTTTT. Amino acid sequence: CASKATRGHNTGELFF.

There are a few counts of this clone. This chain links TRBV3-1 (or the pseudogene TRBV3-2) with TRBJ1-2; TRBD1 agrees at 7 bases. The CDR3 covers 14 residues. Germline CDR1 is LGHDT and CDR2 is YNNKEL (reference sequence). V was pared by 2 bases and J by 7 bases, with 7 bases of the junction left unmatched. This CDR3 is CASSQREGAAGYTF. The CDR3 DNA is TGTGCCAGCAGCCAACGGGAGGGGGCGGCTGGCTACACCTTC.

This clone was recorded once. The chain has TRBV7-9 and TRBJ1-1; TRBD1 might be the D (6 bases). The CDR3 length is 14 residues. Trimming shortened V by 4 bases and J by 2 bases, and 11 bases separated the two germline ends. Germline loops: CDR1 SEHNR, CDR2 FQNEAQ (reference sequence). In DNA form, the CDR3 reads TGTGCCAGCAGCTCCGGGACAAGCAACACTGAAGCTTTCTTT. It yields the protein CASSSGTSNTEAFF.

DNA for the CDR3: TGCAGTGCTAGTGGCAGGGCCACCTACGAGCAGTACTTC. As protein: CSASGRATYEQYF. The J gene is TRBJ2-7, the V gene TRBV20-1; a weak D match, TRBD1 (5 bases). V lost 3 bases to trimming and J lost 2 bases, with 11 bases between them. Germline CDR1 and CDR2: DFQATT and SNEGSKA (reference sequence). CDR3 length: 13 amino acids.

The chain joins TRBV19 to TRBJ2-2; TRBD1 might be the D (6 bases). CDR1 is LNHDA and CDR2 is SQIVND in the germline V gene (reference sequence). V was pared by 4 bases and J by 4 bases, with 13 bases between. The CDR3 consists of 15 residues. In DNA, the CDR3 is TGTGCCAGTAGTACGGGACAAATTGCCACCGGGGAGCTGTTTTTT. As protein: CASSTGQIATGELFF.

The rearrangement uses TRBV20-1 and TRBJ2-7; 11 bases line up with TRBD1. V shed 6 bases and J 5 bases; nucleotides not matched to a gene: 9. The CDR3 is made up of 14 amino acids. Germline-derived CDR1 and CDR2 are DFQATT and SNEGSKA (reference sequence). As DNA, the CDR3 is TGCAGTGCCAGTTACGGGACAGGGGGTAACGAGCAGTACTTC. Translation: CSASYGTGGNEQYF.

This chain uses TRBV7-2 with TRBJ2-3; 7 bases align to TRBD2. V gave up 7 bases and J gave up 4 bases; unmatched junction bases: 5. Germline CDR1 and CDR2: SGHTA and FQGNSA. The CDR3 has 13 amino acids. DNA for the CDR3: TGTGCCAGCACCGGGGGGTGGGCAGATACGCAGTATTTT. This sequence encodes CASTGGWADTQYF.

The chain is built from TRBV7-2 and TRBJ1-4; D perhaps matches TRBD1 (6 bases). The length of the CDR3 is 17 residues. In germline, CDR1 is SGHTA, CDR2 FQGNSA. Deletions cut 4 bases from V and 2 bases from J, with 17 bases between. The CDR3 loop reads CASSYRPGASTNEKLFF. Here the CDR3 DNA reads TGTGCCAGCAGCTATCGGCCGGGGGCGAGTACTAATGAAAAACTGTTTTTT.

V usage is TRBV6-5 and J usage is TRBJ2-7; 9 bases fit TRBD1. Trimming cost V 0 bases and J 5 bases; bases outside gene matches: 2. From germline, CDR1 is MNHEY and CDR2 SVGAGI. The CDR3 contains 14 residues. The CDR3 DNA sequence: TGTGCCAGCAGTTACTCGGGACAGGGTGACGAGCAGTACTTC. Protein sequence: CASSYSGQGDEQYF.

This clone was observed once. The chain combines TRBV5-1 with TRBJ2-3; D is perhaps TRBD2 (6 bases). CDR1 and CDR2 (germline): SGHRS, YFSETQ. The CDR3 has 16 residues. V was trimmed by 4 bases and J by 1 base, leaving 16 bases between them. The chain's CDR3 is CASSHRSGGGTDTQYF. CDR3 DNA: TGCGCCAGCAGCCACCGGTCGGGCGGGGGCACAGATACGCAGTATTTT.

The chain carries TRBV4-2 and TRBJ1-1, with D possibly matching TRBD1 (6 bases). Germline CDR1 and CDR2: LGHNA and YNFKEQ. V shed 4 bases and J shed 1 base, with 22 bases lying between them. There are 18 residues in the CDR3. The CDR3 region has the DNA TGTGCCAGCAGCCGCGAGGGGACAAGGGGGAGGCCGAACACTGAAGCTTTCTTT. Protein: CASSREGTRGRPNTEAFF.